These 27 T cell receptor beta chains were sequenced from one sample in a study of T cell responses to AZD1222 COVID-19 vaccine. Some clones are missing from TCRdb's copy, which holds only in-frame ones; the method was immunoSEQ multiplex PCR. This sample has about 150,000 clones, with roughly 90% found just once. The sequencing here drew on peripheral blood, taken on day 0 of AZD1222 vaccination. These receptors all come from an adult in good health.

The V call is TRBV7-8, the J call TRBJ1-2; 8 nucleotides line up with TRBD1. Per the germline V gene, CDR1 is SGHVS and CDR2 is FQNEAQ. CDR3 length: 16 amino acids. The ends lost 0 bases at V and 3 bases at J; junction bases unmatched: 6. This CDR3 is CASSLALTGEHYGYTF. The DNA for the CDR3 is TGTGCCAGCAGCTTAGCGTTGACAGGGGAACACTATGGCTACACCTTC.

This clone was observed a handful of times. V and J are TRBV7-9 and TRBJ2-5; 9 bases are shared with TRBD2. V trimming: 7 bases; J trimming: 1 base; junction bases outside the gene matches: 19. Germline V gene data show CDR1 as SEHNR and CDR2 as FQNEAQ (reference sequence). This CDR3 comprises 19 residues. CDR3 sequence reads: CASTPSPGLAHLPQETQYF. CDR3 sequence (DNA): TGTGCCAGCACCCCCTCCCCGGGACTAGCCCATCTCCCCCAAGAGACCCAGTACTTC.

The chain employs TRBV5-1 and TRBJ1-1, with a tentative D call TRBD1 (6 bases). Germline V gives CDR1 SGHRS, CDR2 YFSETQ. This CDR3 is built from 17 residues. Trimming left V 2 bases short and J 3 bases short, with 20 bases between. In nucleotides, the CDR3 is TGCGCCAGCAGCTTCCGCCGTTCACAGGGTTGGGACACTGAAGCTTTCTTT. It specifies CASSFRRSQGWDTEAFF.

V gene TRBV6-2 or TRBV6-3 combines with J gene TRBJ2-1; D possibly corresponds to TRBD1 (5 bases). Germline V gene lookup returns CDR1 MNHEY and CDR2 SVGEGT. The CDR3 length is 14 residues. The ends were cut back, 4 bases at V and 6 bases at J, with 13 bases in the middle. Written as DNA, the CDR3 is TGTGCCAGCAGTTGGGGCAGGGCTCGCAATGAGCAGTTCTTC. Encoded protein: CASSWGRARNEQFF.

This chain joins TRBV20-1 and TRBJ1-1; TRBD1 matches 11 bases. Per germline, CDR1 DFQATT and CDR2 SNEGSKA (reference sequence). The V segment lost 3 bases and the J segment 8 bases; nucleotides outside the gene matches: 5. CDR3 size: 13 residues. CDR3 nucleotides: TGCAGTGCTAGTAGGGACAGGGGGAACGAAGCTTTCTTT. This codes for CSASRDRGNEAFF.

V is TRBV3-1 (or the pseudogene TRBV3-2) and J is TRBJ1-6; D perhaps matches TRBD1 (5 bases). Per germline, CDR1 LGHDT and CDR2 YNNKEL (reference sequence). V was pared by 4 bases and J by 10 bases, with 14 bases between. The CDR3 covers 14 residues. The CDR3 spells CASSPGGPESPLHF. For the CDR3, the DNA is TGTGCCAGCAGCCCTGGGGGTCCGGAATCACCCCTCCACTTT.

DNA of the CDR3: TGTGCCAGCAAGGCTGGGTGGGAGGAAAAACTGTTTTTT. Encoded protein: CASKAGWEEKLFF. The V gene is TRBV6-5, the J gene TRBJ1-4, with D hard to call. CDR3 length: 13 amino acids. Trimming left V 7 bases short and J 8 bases short, with 14 bases between. The germline V gene encodes CDR1 MNHEY and CDR2 SVGAGI.

This clone has just one count. The J gene is TRBJ2-7, the V gene TRBV15; 7 bases are shared with TRBD1. The CDR3 length is 15 residues. V shed 1 base and J 1 base; nucleotides not matched to a gene: 4. The germline V gene has CDR1 LNHNV and CDR2 YYDKDF (reference sequence). The DNA of the CDR3 is TGTGCCACCAGCAGAGGACAGGGCCTTTCCTACGAGCAGTACTTC. Protein product: CATSRGQGLSYEQYF. Filled out from reference TRBV15 and TRBJ2-7, the complete variable domain reads DAMVIQNPRYQVTQFGKPVTLSCSQTLNHNVMYWYQQKSSQAPKLLFHYYDKDFNNEADTPDNFQSRRPNTSFCFLDIRSPGLGDTAMYLCATSRGQGLSYEQYFGPGTRLTVT.

The CDR3 nucleotides read TGTGCCAGCAGCTTGGGGGTTCAACCGACTAGCGGGAGGCCAAACATTCAGTACTTC. Its translation: CASSLGVQPTSGRPNIQYF. V usage is TRBV5-4 and J usage is TRBJ2-4, with 13 nucleotides matching TRBD2. Germline CDR1 is SGHNT and CDR2 is YYREEE (reference sequence). The CDR3 consists of 19 residues. The trim removed 0 bases at V and 6 bases at J, leaving 12 bases unmatched.

V and J are TRBV6-2 or TRBV6-3 and TRBJ1-1; 11 bases agree with TRBD1. The germline V gene encodes CDR1 MNHEY and CDR2 SVGEGT. The CDR3 totals 18 residues. Losses at the gene ends were 0 bases for V and 5 bases for J; bases not matched to a gene: 11. The CDR3 nucleotides are TGTGCCAGCAGTTACTCCCCGGACAGGGGGCTAGGACGGACTGAAGCTTTCTTT. It is translated as CASSYSPDRGLGRTEAFF.

V usage is TRBV6-5 and J usage is TRBJ1-6; D ambiguous. The germline CDR1 and CDR2 sequences are MNHEY and SVGAGI. V shed 8 bases and J shed 7 bases, with 12 bases lying between them. This CDR3 comprises 13 residues. In nucleotides, the CDR3 is TGTGCCAGCGAAGAGGAGCAGAATTCACCCCTCCACTTT. It is translated as CASEEEQNSPLHF.

The J gene is TRBJ1-1, the V gene TRBV7-2; D is ambiguous. This CDR3 contains 15 residues. CDR1 and CDR2 from the germline V gene are SGHTA and FQGNSA. V lost 0 bases to trimming and J lost 1 base, with 9 bases between them. This chain's CDR3 is CASSLALDRNTEAFF. The CDR3 bases are TGTGCCAGCAGCTTAGCGCTGGACCGGAACACTGAAGCTTTCTTT.

This chain connects TRBV15 to TRBJ1-6; D is perhaps TRBD1 (5 bases). CDR3 length equals 16 residues. Germline V lookup: CDR1 LNHNV, CDR2 YYDKDF (reference sequence). Trimming took off 0 bases at V and 5 bases at J, with 11 bases between the two ends. CDR3 DNA sequence: TGTGCCACCAGCAGAGATCTCGGACATAATAATTCACCCCTCCACTTT. This codes for CATSRDLGHNNSPLHF.

The rearrangement joins TRBV27 to TRBJ1-1, with D tentatively TRBD1 (6 bases). Trimming pared 3 bases from V and 4 bases from J, leaving 21 bases between. The CDR3 totals 17 residues. CDR1 MNHEY and CDR2 SMNVEV come from the germline V gene (reference sequence). The CDR3: CASSFVGRGRGGTEAFF. CDR3 bases: TGTGCCAGCAGTTTCGTTGGTCGGGGCAGGGGCGGCACTGAAGCTTTCTTT.

This clone was observed a handful of times. The rearrangement joins TRBV7-9 to TRBJ1-1, with 8 nucleotides matching TRBD1. The CDR3 sequence is 14 residues long. V dropped 4 bases and J dropped 5; count of bases not matched to a gene: 6. Germline V gene sequence: CDR1 SEHNR, CDR2 FQNEAQ (reference sequence). CDR3 in amino acids: CASSSDRVGTEAFF. The DNA of the CDR3 is TGTGCCAGCAGCTCGGACAGGGTGGGGACTGAAGCTTTCTTT.

The rearrangement uses TRBV10-3 and TRBJ1-5; D uncertain. V lost 0 bases, J lost 2 bases, and 8 bases lay in between. CDR1 ENHRY and CDR2 SYGVKD come from the germline V gene. The CDR3 totals 15 residues. The CDR3 coding sequence is TGTGCCATCAGTGAGTCGCGGGCGGGCAATCAGCCCCAGCATTTT. Its translation: CAISESRAGNQPQHF.

This chain links TRBV3-1 (or the pseudogene TRBV3-2) with TRBJ2-1, with 16 positions matching TRBD2. Germline-derived CDR1 and CDR2 are LGHDT and YNNKEL (reference sequence). V was pared by 3 bases and J by 0 bases, with 5 bases of the junction left unmatched. There are 19 residues in the CDR3. CDR3 protein: CASSHSGTSGGASYNEQFF. CDR3 bases: TGTGCCAGCAGCCACTCCGGGACTAGCGGGGGGGCCTCCTACAATGAGCAGTTCTTC.

A remark on this clone: Additional DNA sequences in this sample encode the identical CDR3. The chain carries TRBV4-1 and TRBJ1-2, with D hard to call. This CDR3 is 11 amino acids long. V lost 0 bases, J lost 8 bases, and 4 bases lay in between. Germline assignment: CDR1 MGHRA and CDR2 YSYEKL. The CDR3 DNA sequence: TGCGCCAGCAGCCAAGATCGGGGCTACACCTTC. Translating gives CASSQDRGYTF.

This clone was seen only once. The chain is built from TRBV5-4 and TRBJ2-1; unclear D gene. This CDR3 spans 14 amino acids. V was pared by 4 bases and J by 0 bases, with 8 bases between. Germline V gene sequence: CDR1 SGHNT, CDR2 YYREEE (reference sequence). The CDR3 spells CASSLMGSYNEQFF. The CDR3 DNA reads as TGTGCCAGCAGCCTGATGGGCTCCTACAATGAGCAGTTCTTC.

The chain carries TRBV5-1 and TRBJ1-1; D not certain. V was trimmed by 5 bases and J by 1 base, leaving 9 bases between them. This CDR3 has 13 amino acids. Germline assignment: CDR1 SGHRS and CDR2 YFSETQ. The CDR3 nucleotides read TGCGCCAGCAGAGTGGGAGAGAACACTGAAGCTTTCTTT. Its translation is CASRVGENTEAFF. Full variable domain (missing parts from reference TRBV5-1 and TRBJ1-1): KAGVTQTPRYLIKTRGQQVTLSCSPISGHRSVSWYQQTPGQGLQFLFEYFSETQRNKGNFPGRFSGRQFSNSRSEMNVSTLELGDSALYLCASRVGENTEAFFGQGTRLTVV.

In this sample, this clone turned up once. This sequence joins TRBV7-9 and TRBJ1-5; perhaps TRBD1 as D (5 bases). The CDR3 runs 14 residues. Germline CDR1 SEHNR, CDR2 FQNEAQ (reference sequence). V dropped 5 bases and J dropped 11 bases, with 19 bases sitting between them. This chain's CDR3 is CASSPDHGTGTQHF. DNA for the CDR3: TGTGCCAGCAGCCCCGACCACGGGACGGGAACCCAGCATTTT.

V usage is TRBV6-1 and J usage is TRBJ1-5, with unresolved D. Germline-derived CDR1 and CDR2 are MNHNS and SASEGT. The CDR3 has 15 amino acids. Trimming removed 2 bases from V and 0 bases from J, with 8 bases in between. CDR3 residues: CASSESRYSNQPQHF. The CDR3 nucleotides are TGTGCCAGCAGTGAATCCCGATATAGCAATCAGCCCCAGCATTTT.

V usage is TRBV10-3 and J usage is TRBJ2-7; possible D gene TRBD1, 6 bases. Between the trimmed V and J ends, which lost 6 bases and 6 bases, there was a span of 24 bases. This CDR3 spans 16 amino acids. Germline lookup yields CDR1 ENHRY and CDR2 SYGVKD. CDR3 DNA: TGTGCCATCAGGGACCTCAAGGGGGAAGGGTCTGCCGAGCAGTACTTC. This translates into CAIRDLKGEGSAEQYF.

The V call is TRBV11-2, the J call TRBJ2-7, with D perhaps assigned TRBD1 or TRBD2 (7 bases each). Trimming took off 8 bases at V and 7 bases at J, with 18 bases between the two ends. There are 13 residues in the CDR3. Looked up from germline, CDR1 is SGHAT and CDR2 is FQNNGV. The DNA of the CDR3 is TGTGCCAGCGGGCTAGGGACAGCGGGGGAGCAGTACTTC. This translates into CASGLGTAGEQYF.

The table lists this clone with a count of one. The chain uses TRBV19 and TRBJ1-1; D is ambiguous. Trimming left V 3 bases short and J 1 base short, with 9 bases between. Germline CDR1 LNHDA, CDR2 SQIVND (reference sequence). There are 14 residues in the CDR3. As DNA, the CDR3 is TGTGCCAGTAGTATTGGATTCGGGAACACTGAAGCTTTCTTT. Protein: CASSIGFGNTEAFF.

The V gene is TRBV12-3 or TRBV12-4, the J gene TRBJ1-1; 10 bases line up with TRBD1. Trimming took 4 bases from V and 7 from J; bases not matched to a gene: 3. The CDR3 is 13 residues long. CDR3 coding DNA: TGTGCCAGCAGTTCTGGACAGGGGGATGAAGCTTTCTTT. Amino acids: CASSSGQGDEAFF.

The V call is TRBV11-2, the J call TRBJ2-3; 11 bases are shared with TRBD2. V was pared by 8 bases and J by 4 bases, with 8 bases of the junction left unmatched. The CDR3 totals 15 residues. Germline CDR1 reads SGHAT; CDR2 reads FQNNGV. The CDR3, as DNA: TGTGCCAGCCTTCCGGCTAGCGGGGGGTCAGATACGCAGTATTTT. This encodes CASLPASGGSDTQYF.